This T cell receptor (beta chain) emerged from a study of blood T cell repertoires in COVID-19. The V gene lost 5 bases and the J gene lost 3 bases, with 15 bases spanning the gap. The CDR3 totals 15 residues. CDR1 and CDR2 (germline): KGHSH, LQKENI. Sequencing was performed with immunoSEQ multiplex PCR; in TCRdb, only in-frame clones are kept and a portion is missing. The sample shows more than 45,000 clones, around 84% of them seen only once. The sequence was collected from a man aged 70-80 years with acute or convalescent COVID-19. The V gene is TRBV18, the J gene TRBJ2-3; D is possibly TRBD2 (6 bases). Sequenced material: peripheral blood. The CDR3, as DNA: TGTGCCAGCTCATTCGGGAGAATCGGGACAGATACGCAGTATTTT. Its protein is CASSFGRIGTDTQYF.